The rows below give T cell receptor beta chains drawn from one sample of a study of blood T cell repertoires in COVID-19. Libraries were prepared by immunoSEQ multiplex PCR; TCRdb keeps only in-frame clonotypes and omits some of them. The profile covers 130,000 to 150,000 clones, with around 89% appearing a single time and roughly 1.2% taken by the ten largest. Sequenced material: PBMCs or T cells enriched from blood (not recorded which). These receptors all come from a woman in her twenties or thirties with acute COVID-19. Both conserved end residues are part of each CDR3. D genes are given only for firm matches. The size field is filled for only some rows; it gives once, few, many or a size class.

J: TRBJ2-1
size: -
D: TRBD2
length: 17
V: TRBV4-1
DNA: TGCGCCAGCAGCCCCCCCCCACCTAGCGGTCGGTACAATGAGCAGTTCTTC
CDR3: CASSPPPPSGRYNEQFF

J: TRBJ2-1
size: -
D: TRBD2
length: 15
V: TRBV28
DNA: TGTGCCAGCAGTTGGGGACTAGCGGGACCATATGAGCAGTTCTTC
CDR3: CASSWGLAGPYEQFF

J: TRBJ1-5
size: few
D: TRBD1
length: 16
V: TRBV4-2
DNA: TGTGCCAGCAGCCAAGATTCAGGGGGAGGCCTTCAGCCCCAGCATTTT
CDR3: CASSQDSGGGLQPQHF

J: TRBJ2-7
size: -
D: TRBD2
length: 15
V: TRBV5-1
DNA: TGCGCCAGCACCATTAGGACTAGCGGCCTCTACGAGCAGTACTTC
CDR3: CASTIRTSGLYEQYF

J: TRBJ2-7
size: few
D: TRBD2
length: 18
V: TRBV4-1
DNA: TGCGCCAGCAGCCAAGTCGACTTCGTACCGGGAGGGAACTACGAGCAGTACTTC
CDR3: CASSQVDFVPGGNYEQYF

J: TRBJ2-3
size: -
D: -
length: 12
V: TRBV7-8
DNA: TGTGCCAGCAGCTTAGTCAGGGATACGCAGTATTTT
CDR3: CASSLVRDTQYF

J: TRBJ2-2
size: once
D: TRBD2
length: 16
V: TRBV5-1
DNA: TGCGCCAGCAGCTTGCGGGTAGCGGGAGGATCCGGGGAGCTGTTTTTT
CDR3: CASSLRVAGGSGELFF

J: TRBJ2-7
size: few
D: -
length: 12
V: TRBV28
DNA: TGTGCCAGCAGTTTACAGGGCTACGAGCAGTACTTC
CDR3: CASSLQGYEQYF

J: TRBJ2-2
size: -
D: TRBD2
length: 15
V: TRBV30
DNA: TGTGCCTGGAGTGGAGCGGGAGGGCCCACCGGGGAGCTGTTTTTT
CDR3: CAWSGAGGPTGELFF

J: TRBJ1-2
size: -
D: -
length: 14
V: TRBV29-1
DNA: TGCAGCGTTGACCGCAGGGACTTCAGCTATGGCTACACCTTC
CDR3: CSVDRRDFSYGYTF

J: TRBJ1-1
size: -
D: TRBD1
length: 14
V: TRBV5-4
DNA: TGTGCCAGCAGCATACAGGGGAAGGGCACTGAAGCTTTCTTT
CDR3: CASSIQGKGTEAFF

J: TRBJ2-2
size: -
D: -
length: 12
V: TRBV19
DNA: TGTGCCAGTAGTATGACGGGCGGGGAGCTGTTTTTT
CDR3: CASSMTGGELFF

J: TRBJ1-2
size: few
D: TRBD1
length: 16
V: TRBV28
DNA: TGTGCCAGCAGTCCACCTTTAGGACAGGGAGCAGGGGGCTACACCTTC
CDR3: CASSPPLGQGAGGYTF

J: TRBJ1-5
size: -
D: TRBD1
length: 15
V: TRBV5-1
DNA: TGCGCCAGCAGCGCAGGGGGCACGGACAATCAGCCCCAGCATTTT
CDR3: CASSAGGTDNQPQHF

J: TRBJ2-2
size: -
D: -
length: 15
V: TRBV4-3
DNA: TGCGCCAGCAGCCAGGACACTGTGGACACCGGGGAGCTGTTTTTT
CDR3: CASSQDTVDTGELFF

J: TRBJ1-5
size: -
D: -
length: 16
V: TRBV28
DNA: TGTGCCAGCACAAATTCCGGGGGGGGGATAGTTGGGCCCCAGCATTTT
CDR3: CASTNSGGGIVGPQHF

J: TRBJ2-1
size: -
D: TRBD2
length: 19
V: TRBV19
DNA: TGTGCCAGTAGTATATACGCGACTAGCGGGATAAGTTCCTACAATGAGCAGTTCTTC
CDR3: CASSIYATSGISSYNEQFF

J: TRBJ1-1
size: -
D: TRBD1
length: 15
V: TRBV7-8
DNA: TGTGCCAGCAAAGTACAGGGGGCAGGGTTCACTGAAGCTTTCTTT
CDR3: CASKVQGAGFTEAFF

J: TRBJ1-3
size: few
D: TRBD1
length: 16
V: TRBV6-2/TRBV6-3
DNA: TGTGCCAGCAGTACTCGACAGGGGAGGACTGGAAACACCATATATTTT
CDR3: CASSTRQGRTGNTIYF

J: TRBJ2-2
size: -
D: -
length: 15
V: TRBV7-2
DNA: TGTGCCAGCAGCTTTCGAACGGGAGACACCGGGGAGCTGTTTTTT
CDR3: CASSFRTGDTGELFF

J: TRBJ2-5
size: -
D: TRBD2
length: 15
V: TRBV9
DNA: TGTGCCAGCAGCGAGTTTGCGGGAGGGGGAGAGACCCAGTACTTC
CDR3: CASSEFAGGGETQYF

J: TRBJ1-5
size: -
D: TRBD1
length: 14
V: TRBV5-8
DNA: TGTGCCAGCAGTCACAGGGGTGGCAATCAGCCCCAGCATTTT
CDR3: CASSHRGGNQPQHF

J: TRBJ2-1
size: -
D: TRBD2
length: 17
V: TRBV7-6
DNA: TGTGCCAGCAGCCCACTAGCGGGAGGGAGCTCCTACAATGAGCAGTTCTTC
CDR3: CASSPLAGGSSYNEQFF

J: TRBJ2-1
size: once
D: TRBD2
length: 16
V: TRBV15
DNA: TGTGCCACCAGGCCCCCTATAGCGGGGGTCTACAATGAGCAGTTCTTC
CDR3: CATRPPIAGVYNEQFF

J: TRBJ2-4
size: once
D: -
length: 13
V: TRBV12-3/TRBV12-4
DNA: TGTGCCAGCAAGGCGGGAGCCAAAAACATTCAGTACTTC
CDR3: CASKAGAKNIQYF

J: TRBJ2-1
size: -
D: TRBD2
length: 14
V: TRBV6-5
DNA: TGTGCCAGCGGACGGACTAGCGGAGACAATGAGCAGTTCTTC
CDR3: CASGRTSGDNEQFF

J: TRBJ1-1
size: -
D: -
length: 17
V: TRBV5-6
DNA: TGTGCCAGCAGCGGCGACAAAGTTATTGGTGAGAACACTGAAGCTTTCTTT
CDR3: CASSGDKVIGENTEAFF

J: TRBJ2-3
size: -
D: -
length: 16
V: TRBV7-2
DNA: TGTGCCAGCAGCTTAGCTAGCGGAGCTAGCACAGATACGCAGTATTTT
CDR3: CASSLASGASTDTQYF